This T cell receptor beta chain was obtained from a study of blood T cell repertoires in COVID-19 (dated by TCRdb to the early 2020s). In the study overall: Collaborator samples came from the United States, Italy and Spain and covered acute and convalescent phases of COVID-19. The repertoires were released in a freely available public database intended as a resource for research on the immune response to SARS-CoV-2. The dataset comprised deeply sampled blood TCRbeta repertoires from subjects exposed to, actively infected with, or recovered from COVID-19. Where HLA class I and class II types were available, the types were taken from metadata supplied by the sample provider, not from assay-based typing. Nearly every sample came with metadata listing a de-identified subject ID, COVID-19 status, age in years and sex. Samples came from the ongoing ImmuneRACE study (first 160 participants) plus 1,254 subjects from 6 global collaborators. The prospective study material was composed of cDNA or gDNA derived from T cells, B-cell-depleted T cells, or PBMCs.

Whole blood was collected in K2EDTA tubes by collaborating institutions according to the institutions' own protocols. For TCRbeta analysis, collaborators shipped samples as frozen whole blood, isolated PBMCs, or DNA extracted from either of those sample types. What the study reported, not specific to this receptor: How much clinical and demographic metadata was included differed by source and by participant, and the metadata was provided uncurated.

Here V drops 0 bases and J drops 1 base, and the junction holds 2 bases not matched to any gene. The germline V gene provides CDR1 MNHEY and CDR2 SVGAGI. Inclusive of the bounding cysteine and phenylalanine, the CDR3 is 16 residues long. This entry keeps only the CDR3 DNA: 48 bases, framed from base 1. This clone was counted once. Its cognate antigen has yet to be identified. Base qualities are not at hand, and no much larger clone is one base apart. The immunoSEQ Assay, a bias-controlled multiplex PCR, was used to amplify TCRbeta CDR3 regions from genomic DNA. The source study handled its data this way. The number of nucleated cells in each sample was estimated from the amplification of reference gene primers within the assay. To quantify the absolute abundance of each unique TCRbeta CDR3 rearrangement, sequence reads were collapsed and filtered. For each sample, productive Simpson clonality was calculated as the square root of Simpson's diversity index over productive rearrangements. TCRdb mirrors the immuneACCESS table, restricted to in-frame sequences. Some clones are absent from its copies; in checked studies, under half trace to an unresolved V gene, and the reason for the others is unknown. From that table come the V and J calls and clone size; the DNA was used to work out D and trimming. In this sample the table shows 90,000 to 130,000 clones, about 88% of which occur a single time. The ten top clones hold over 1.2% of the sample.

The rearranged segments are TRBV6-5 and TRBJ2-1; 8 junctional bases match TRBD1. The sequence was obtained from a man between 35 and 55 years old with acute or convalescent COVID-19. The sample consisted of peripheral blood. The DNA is TGTGCCAGCAGTTACTCAGGACAGGGTTCCTACAATGAGCAGTTCTTC. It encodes CASSYSGQGSYNEQFF.